Below, 12 T cell receptor beta chains from the same sample are listed, as sequenced in a study of breast tumors, draining lymph nodes, adjacent tissues. TCRdb re-called the multiplex PCR reads with MiXCR, one entry per CDR3 protein. The profile shows some 170,000 distinct CDR3 sequences, about 30% of them singletons. Axillary draining lymph nodes of breast cancer patients supplied the node samples. The sample was axillary lymph node tissue. These receptor sequences come from a female donor with breast cancer. Some clones in this sample may be carry-over from other donors' samples.

The J gene is TRBJ1-1, the V gene TRBV6-5; D call uncertain. V lost 2 bases and J lost 0, with 10 bases in between. The CDR3 is 15 amino acids. Germline assignment: CDR1 MNHEY and CDR2 SVGAGI. CDR3 sequence reads: CASSYGISVNTEAFF. The CDR3 coding sequence is TGTGCCAGCAGTTACGGCATTTCCGTGAACACTGAAGCTTTCTTT.

This clonotype was seen ten or more times. The V and J genes are TRBV6-2 or TRBV6-3 and TRBJ2-1; 9 nucleotides line up with TRBD1. The germline V gene encodes CDR1 MNHEY and CDR2 SVGEGT. V lost 6 bases, J lost 8 bases, and 8 bases stayed unmatched. This CDR3 spans 14 amino acids. CDR3 protein: CASRSYRGPDEQFF. The CDR3 bases are TGTGCCAGCAGATCGTACAGGGGGCCGGATGAGCAGTTCTTC.

This clonotype was counted at least ten times. V is TRBV6-5 and J is TRBJ1-5; tentative D call: TRBD1 (6 bases). The CDR3 contains 15 residues. The V gene lost 4 bases and the J gene lost 7 bases, with 17 bases spanning the gap. The germline CDR1 and CDR2 sequences are MNHEY and SVGAGI. CDR3 sequence reads: CASSWSTQGQQPQHF. CDR3 DNA: TGTGCCAGCAGTTGGTCAACGCAGGGACAACAGCCCCAGCATTTT.

This clonotype was seen at least ten times. The chain combines TRBV9 with TRBJ2-3, with 9 bases that match TRBD2. The CDR3 runs 16 residues. The V and J ends lost 7 bases and 4 bases, in that order; junction bases with no gene match: 13. Germline CDR1 is SGDLS and CDR2 is YYNGEE. CDR3 sequence reads: CASAGGAGTNPDTQYF. In nucleotides, the CDR3 is TGTGCCAGCGCGGGAGGGGCGGGGACTAACCCAGATACGCAGTATTTT.

The chain joins TRBV6-4 to TRBJ2-5, with D perhaps matching TRBD2 (6 bases). The germline CDR1 and CDR2 sequences are MRHNA and SNTAGT. The CDR3 has 14 residues. Trimming cost V 3 bases and J 5 bases, with 13 bases left between them. CDR3 nucleotide sequence: TGTGCCAGCAGTGAGGAGCGGGCCCGGGAGACCCAGTACTTC. The encoded protein is CASSEERARETQYF.

Regarding this clonotype: The conserved closing phenylalanine or tryptophan is absent in this CDR3, likely reflecting a read error. This chain uses TRBV6-6 with TRBJ2-7; D not certain. This CDR3 spans 12 amino acids. The V gene's germline CDR1 is MNHNY and CDR2 SVGAGI (reference sequence). The CDR3 coding sequence is TGTGCCGGCAGTTACTCGTTGGGCGAGCAGTACCTC. It specifies CAGSYSLGEQYL.

This chain uses TRBV2 with TRBJ2-1; 9 positions agree with TRBD2. The CDR3 covers 11 residues. Germline values: CDR1 SNHLY, CDR2 FYNNEI. After removal of 9 bases from V and 6 bases from J, the junction contained 0 bases not matched to a gene. The CDR3 sequence is CARRGGNEQFF. The DNA of the CDR3 is TGTGCCAGGCGGGGGGGCAATGAGCAGTTCTTC.

This clonotype appeared a few times. With a much larger clone just one base away, this may be a read error. The chain employs TRBV5-5 and TRBJ2-1; D unclear. This CDR3 is 13 amino acids long. V was trimmed by 4 bases and J by 7 bases, leaving 12 bases between them. Per the germline V gene, CDR1 is SGHKS and CDR2 is YYEKEE (reference sequence). The CDR3 coding sequence is TGTGCCAGCAGCCCGCCCCGGGCGAATGAGCAGTTCTTC. It specifies CASSPPRANEQFF.

A note on this clonotype: This could be a read error, since a much larger clone is one nucleotide away. The gene calls are TRBV28 and TRBJ1-6, with D possibly TRBD1 on 5 matching bases. The CDR3 totals 15 residues. The germline gives CDR1 MDHEN, CDR2 SYDVKM. This CDR3 is CAGSSTGRGNLALHF. The CDR3 DNA sequence: TGTGCCGGCAGTTCTACAGGACGTGGGAATTTGGCCCTCCACTTT.

V gene TRBV9 combines with J gene TRBJ1-5, with D possibly being TRBD1 (5 bases). The CDR3 totals 13 residues. CDR1 and CDR2 (germline): SGDLS, YYNGEE. The V and J ends lost 8 bases and 0 bases respectively, with 9 bases between them. This CDR3 is CARGVNSNQPQHF. DNA for the CDR3: TGTGCCAGAGGGGTTAATAGCAATCAGCCCCAGCATTTT.

This clonotype was detected ten times or more. This chain links TRBV24-1 with TRBJ2-1; D is undetermined. The CDR3 sequence is 15 residues long. The V and J ends lost 4 bases and 0 bases respectively, with 9 bases between them. Per germline, CDR1 KGHDR and CDR2 SFDVKD. The CDR3 nucleotides are TGTGCCACCAGTGACCCGGTCCTCTCCTACAATGAGCAGTTCTTC. Translation gives CATSDPVLSYNEQFF.

This rearrangement joins TRBV20-1 to TRBJ2-3; 8 nucleotides agree with TRBD2. The ends lost 6 bases at V and 3 bases at J; junction bases unmatched: 14. CDR3 length equals 16 residues. Germline assignment: CDR1 DFQATT and CDR2 SNEGSKA (reference sequence). The CDR3 loop reads CSAPRLVAGRTDTQYF. In nucleotides, the CDR3 is TGCAGTGCCCCCCGTTTGGTAGCGGGGAGAACAGATACGCAGTATTTT.